Included here is one T cell receptor beta chain sequence, with context. Its antigen is not identified. The length of the CDR3 is 17 residues. V was clipped by 4 bases and J by 2 bases, with 19 bases between them. Germline values: CDR1 SGHNT, CDR2 YENEEA. This sample stems from a study of sequential checkpoint blockade in melanoma. Study in general: Some 22 patients had tumor biopsies before treatment and at week 13.

Treatment in this sample: randomized to nivolumab then ipilimumab (arm A) or the reverse (arm B). No patient had prior DNA-damaging chemotherapy. Method: immunoSEQ multiplex PCR; TCRdb's copy keeps in-frame clones and lacks some. Here the sample spans around 2,000 clones, over 15% being singletons. Study findings and constraints: Rising tumor T-cell fraction and clonality meant about 30 times likelier benefit. In arm A, pretreatment tumor clonality was associated with response.

The source was tumor tissue (inferred from file names), collected from a patient given nivolumab and ipilimumab in sequence. The sequence derives from a human donor with melanoma. This chain connects TRBV11-3 to TRBJ2-3, with TRBD2 as a possible D gene (6 bases). The CDR3 spells CASSSTGPSEYTDTQYF. CDR3 bases: TGTGCCAGCAGCTCAACTGGTCCTAGCGAATACACAGATACGCAGTATTTT.